A single sample gave rise to the 27 T cell receptor beta chains below, sequenced in a study of T cells after yellow fever vaccination. A single record per CDR3 protein comes from TCRdb applying MiXCR to the 5' RACE reads. The sample holds hundreds of thousands of distinct CDR3 sequences; approximately 3.9% are singletons and the top ten take around a quarter. The sample in question was PBMCs, obtained on the day of the yellow fever booster vaccination. All receptors come from a young man who received the YFV17D yellow fever vaccine.

This clonotype was seen only a few times. The chain uses TRBV20-1 and TRBJ2-1; perhaps D is TRBD1 or TRBD2 (5 bases each). The germline V and J ends were trimmed by 2 bases and 4 bases, with 12 bases remaining between them. Looked up from germline, CDR1 is DFQATT and CDR2 is SNEGSKA (reference sequence). The CDR3 runs to 14 residues. The CDR3 reads CSARKVGGYNEQFF. The CDR3 DNA follows: TGCAGTGCTAGAAAGGTTGGGGGATACAATGAGCAGTTCTTC.

The chain employs TRBV6-6 and TRBJ2-3; TRBD2 aligns across 9 bases. In germline, CDR1 is MNHNY, CDR2 SVGAGI (reference sequence). J lost 11 bases, V lost 5 bases, and 8 bases had no gene match. The CDR3 is 13 amino acids. As DNA, the CDR3 is TGTGCCAGCAGTCCTAGCGGGGTAGGGAAGCAGTATTTT. This sequence encodes CASSPSGVGKQYF.

This clonotype was recorded at least ten times. This chain uses TRBV6-5 with TRBJ2-3; 10 bases align to TRBD2. Looked up from germline, CDR1 is MNHEY and CDR2 is SVGAGI. The CDR3 spans 16 residues. Unmatched junction bases numbered 7, after V lost 2 bases and J lost 5 bases. CDR3 protein: CASSYAGTSVRDTQYF. The CDR3 nucleotides read TGTGCCAGCAGTTACGCGGGGACTAGCGTAAGAGATACGCAGTATTTT.

The rearrangement uses TRBV4-2 and TRBJ1-1; 10 bases are a match to TRBD1. The V gene end was trimmed by 8 bases and the J gene end by 6 bases; junction bases not matched to a gene: 9. The CDR3 consists of 14 residues. CDR1 LGHNA and CDR2 YNFKEQ come from the germline V gene. The CDR3 spells CASGRDRGGPEAFF. As DNA, the CDR3 is TGTGCCAGCGGTCGGGACAGGGGAGGCCCTGAAGCTTTCTTT.

In this sample, this clonotype turned up many times. The chain recombines TRBV2 with TRBJ2-1; D is possibly TRBD2 (6 bases). Germline V gene sequence: CDR1 SNHLY, CDR2 FYNNEI. The length of the CDR3 is 15 residues. The V gene lost 8 bases and the J gene lost 2 bases, with 16 bases spanning the gap. The chain's CDR3 is CASPGWGVTYNEQFF. CDR3 DNA sequence: TGTGCCAGCCCCGGGTGGGGGGTTACCTACAATGAGCAGTTCTTC.

This clonotype came up a few times. The J gene is TRBJ1-5, the V gene TRBV5-1; D is possibly TRBD1 (5 bases). Between the trimmed V and J ends, which lost 0 bases and 0 bases, there was a span of 7 bases. This CDR3 region has 15 residues. The germline V gene encodes CDR1 SGHRS and CDR2 YFSETQ. In nucleotides, the CDR3 is TGCGCCAGCAGCTTGGAGGGGAATAGCAATCAGCCCCAGCATTTT. Its protein product is CASSLEGNSNQPQHF.

This clonotype turned up a few times. The chain combines TRBV4-2 with TRBJ1-1, with 8 bases aligning to TRBD1. From germline, CDR1 is LGHNA and CDR2 YNFKEQ. CDR3 length: 16 residues. V lost 0 bases, J lost 4 bases, and 7 bases stayed unmatched. The CDR3 loop is CASSQDLTGVGTEAFF. The DNA of the CDR3 is TGTGCCAGCAGCCAAGATTTGACAGGGGTAGGCACTGAAGCTTTCTTT.

In its sample, this clonotype was seen a few times. The DNA for the CDR3 is TGTGCCAGCAGCGTCGGACGGGGGGGCTTTCTTATTACCTACAATGAGCAGTTCTTC. Translation: CASSVGRGGFLITYNEQFF. The chain recombines TRBV7-9 with TRBJ2-1, with 8 positions matching TRBD2. The CDR3 length is 19 residues. Looked up from germline, CDR1 is SEHNR and CDR2 is FQNEAQ (reference sequence). Unmatched junction bases numbered 17, after V lost 5 bases and J lost 2 bases. The complete variable domain, with remaining parts taken from reference TRBV7-9 and TRBJ2-1, reads DTGVSQNPRHKITKRGQNVTFRCDPISEHNRLYWYRQTLGQGPEFLTYFQNEAQLEKSRLLSDRFSAERPKGSFSTLEIQRTEQGDSAMYLCASSVGRGGFLITYNEQFFGPGTRLTVL.

Ten or more counts support this clonotype. The V gene is TRBV5-1, the J gene TRBJ1-2, with D possibly matching TRBD1 (5 bases). The CDR3 covers 12 residues. Trimming shortened V by 3 bases and J by 6 bases, and 9 bases separated the two germline ends. Germline V gives CDR1 SGHRS, CDR2 YFSETQ. Here the CDR3 reads CASSSRGDGYTF. The CDR3 region has the DNA TGCGCCAGCAGCTCCCGAGGGGATGGCTACACCTTC.

This clonotype showed up just a few times. The chain employs TRBV27 and TRBJ2-5; maybe TRBD2 (5 bases). Trimming stripped 10 bases from V and 3 bases from J, with 18 bases between. The CDR3 runs to 14 residues. The V gene's germline CDR1 is MNHEY and CDR2 SMNVEV (reference sequence). The CDR3 sequence is CATKTFDGEETQYF. In nucleotides, the CDR3 is TGTGCCACCAAGACTTTTGACGGGGAAGAGACCCAGTACTTC.

This clonotype turned up a few times. The chain uses TRBV6-2 or TRBV6-3 and TRBJ2-3, with D possibly matching TRBD2 (7 bases). Trimming removed 2 bases at V and 5 bases at J, with 11 bases between. The CDR3 runs to 14 residues. Per the germline V gene, CDR1 is MNHEY and CDR2 is SVGEGT. This CDR3 reads CASSYNGGQDTQYF. In DNA form, the CDR3 reads TGTGCCAGCAGTTACAACGGGGGGCAAGATACGCAGTATTTT.

The table lists this clonotype with many counts. V and J are TRBV6-2 or TRBV6-3 and TRBJ2-5; D ambiguous. Per the germline V gene, CDR1 is MNHEY and CDR2 is SVGEGT. This CDR3 comprises 13 residues. Trimming took off 2 bases at V and 5 bases at J, with 9 bases between the two ends. The CDR3 sequence is CASSYTLRETQYF. CDR3 DNA sequence: TGTGCCAGCAGTTACACCCTCCGTGAGACCCAGTACTTC.

This clonotype was seen only a few times. V gene TRBV21-1 combines with J gene TRBJ2-5; TRBD2 is the table's D call, not checked against the DNA. TRBV21-1 is given as a pseudogene. This CDR3 has 15 residues. The CDR3 DNA reads TGTGCCAATGCGGGACTAGTTTGTCCCCAAGAGACCCAGTACTTC. Translating gives CANAGLVCPQETQYF.

In its sample, this clonotype was seen many times. The rearrangement links TRBV7-2 to TRBJ1-2; the D gene is possibly TRBD1 (6 bases). Germline V gives CDR1 SGHTA, CDR2 FQGNSA. V was cut by 8 bases and J by 4 bases, with 11 bases left in between. The CDR3 covers 12 residues. CDR3 DNA sequence: TGTGCCAGCGGGACACAGGCCTATGGCTACACCTTC. Translation: CASGTQAYGYTF.

This clonotype was counted between two and nine times. The CDR3: CSVDYGGDTQYF. The DNA of the CDR3 is TGCAGCGTTGATTACGGGGGGGATACGCAGTATTTT. The J gene is TRBJ2-3, the V gene TRBV29-1; 7 bases are a match to TRBD2. After removal of 3 bases from V and 6 bases from J, the junction contained 3 bases not matched to a gene. The CDR3 contains 12 residues. The V gene's germline CDR1 is SQVTM and CDR2 ANQGSEA.

This clonotype was seen repeatedly, ten times or more. V and J are TRBV20-1 and TRBJ1-5; 7 bases agree with TRBD1. Germline assignment: CDR1 DFQATT and CDR2 SNEGSKA (reference sequence). The CDR3 runs to 17 residues. The V gene end was trimmed by 5 bases and the J gene end by 1 base; junction bases not matched to a gene: 14. The CDR3 nucleotides read TGCAGTGCTGCCCTTACAGGGGCTTATGACAGCAATCAGCCCCAGCATTTT. Translating it yields CSAALTGAYDSNQPQHF.

This clonotype was detected many times. The rearrangement links TRBV5-1 to TRBJ2-5; no reliable D call. The CDR3 length is 13 residues. V was clipped by 7 bases and J by 3 bases, with 13 bases between them. Germline CDR1 reads SGHRS; CDR2 reads YFSETQ. In DNA, the CDR3 is TGCGCCAGCGCCCCCAATAGGGAAGAGACCCAGTACTTC. This codes for CASAPNREETQYF.

This chain uses TRBV28 with TRBJ1-1; D gene uncertain. The CDR3 extends over 11 amino acids. CDR1 is MDHEN, CDR2 SYDVKM, per germline. Deletions cut 7 bases from V and 7 bases from J, with 10 bases between. The CDR3 sequence: CASTYGLEAFF. The DNA of the CDR3 is TGTGCCAGCACCTACGGGCTTGAAGCTTTCTTT. Full variable domain (rest looked up from reference TRBV28 and TRBJ1-1): DVKVTQSSRYLVKRTGEKVFLECVQDMDHENMFWYRQDPGLGLRLIYFSYDVKMKEKGDIPEGYSVSREKKERFSLILESASTNQTSMYLCASTYGLEAFFGQGTRLTVV.

This clonotype was recorded at least ten times. The V and J genes are TRBV6-1 and TRBJ1-1; D not certain. Between the trimmed V and J ends, which lost 5 bases and 11 bases, there was a span of 15 bases. The length of the CDR3 is 12 residues. In germline, CDR1 is MNHNS, CDR2 SASEGT. The CDR3 nucleotides read TGTGCCAGCAGTCCCCCAAGTTCGGTCGCTTTCTTT. Amino acid sequence: CASSPPSSVAFF.

The chain joins TRBV5-1 to TRBJ1-2, with D tentatively TRBD1 (6 bases). V was trimmed by 0 bases and J by 13 bases, leaving 22 bases between them. The CDR3 runs to 15 residues. Germline CDR1 and CDR2: SGHRS and YFSETQ. Here the CDR3 DNA reads TGCGCCAGCAGCTTGGGGGCCCCCGGGACACTCCTTTTCACCTTC. This sequence encodes CASSLGAPGTLLFTF.

This clonotype was seen many times. The chain recombines TRBV4-2 with TRBJ2-3; 9 bases line up with TRBD2. This CDR3 has 17 residues. V lost 1 base and J lost 4; bases outside the gene matches: 9. Per germline, CDR1 LGHNA and CDR2 YNFKEQ. The CDR3 reads CASSQARAGGLADTQYF. The CDR3 nucleotides read TGTGCCAGCAGCCAAGCAAGGGCGGGGGGGCTTGCAGATACGCAGTATTTT.

This clonotype was seen ten or more times. The rearrangement links TRBV27 to TRBJ2-1; D not certain. Looked up from germline, CDR1 is MNHEY and CDR2 is SMNVEV (reference sequence). The ends were cut back, 3 bases at V and 9 bases at J, with 15 bases in the middle. The CDR3 runs 14 residues. CDR3 nucleotides: TGTGCCAGCAGTTTCGGCTCTGCGTGGGTTGAGCAGTTCTTC. Amino acids: CASSFGSAWVEQFF.

The J gene is TRBJ2-2, the V gene TRBV7-2, with unresolved D. Germline V CDR1 and CDR2: SGHTA, FQGNSA. Trimming cost V 4 bases and J 5 bases, with 8 bases left between them. The CDR3 has 13 residues. CDR3 nucleotides: TGTGCCAGCAGCTCCCAACCTACCGGGGAGCTGTTTTTT. Amino acid sequence: CASSSQPTGELFF.

This clonotype was seen many times. The chain joins TRBV7-9 to TRBJ2-7, with 8 nucleotides matching TRBD1. Trimming cost V 8 bases and J 3 bases; bases outside gene matches: 12. The CDR3 length is 15 residues. Germline V lookup: CDR1 SEHNR, CDR2 FQNEAQ (reference sequence). The CDR3: CASGTPGTGGYEQYV. Here the CDR3 DNA reads TGTGCCAGCGGCACTCCCGGGACAGGCGGCTACGAGCAGTACGTC.

The chain links TRBV6-1 to TRBJ1-4, with 9 bases identical to TRBD1. With V trimmed by 7 bases and J by 7 bases, 10 bases remained unmatched. The CDR3 contains 15 residues. In germline, CDR1 is MNHNS, CDR2 SASEGT. CDR3 protein: CASNVRDRAFEKLFF. CDR3 nucleotide sequence: TGTGCCAGCAATGTCCGGGACAGGGCTTTTGAAAAACTGTTTTTT.

This sequence joins TRBV7-2 and TRBJ1-6; D uncertain. This CDR3 has 16 residues. The V end lost 3 bases, the J end lost 1 base, and 10 bases lay between the germline ends. Germline V gives CDR1 SGHTA, CDR2 FQGNSA. In DNA, the CDR3 is TGTGCCAGCAGCTTCGGGGTTAGTTCCTATAATTCACCCCTCCACTTT. This encodes CASSFGVSSYNSPLHF.

This clonotype was counted at least ten times. V is TRBV12-3 or TRBV12-4 and J is TRBJ1-1, with D perhaps TRBD1 (6 bases). Trimming stripped 5 bases from V and 4 bases from J, with 17 bases between. The CDR3 runs to 15 residues. This chain's CDR3 is CASSPEQGWGTEAFF. CDR3 DNA: TGTGCCAGCAGTCCCGAACAGGGTTGGGGCACTGAAGCTTTCTTT.